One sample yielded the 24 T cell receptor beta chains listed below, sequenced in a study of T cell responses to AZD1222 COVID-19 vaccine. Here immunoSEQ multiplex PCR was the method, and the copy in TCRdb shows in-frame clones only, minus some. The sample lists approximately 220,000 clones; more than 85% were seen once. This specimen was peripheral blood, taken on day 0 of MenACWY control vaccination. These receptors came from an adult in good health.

CDR3 in amino acids: CSGQHRGLTNEQFF. Here the CDR3 DNA reads TGCAGCGGGCAGCACAGGGGCTTAACCAATGAGCAGTTCTTC. The rearrangement uses TRBV29-1 and TRBJ2-1; 7 positions agree with TRBD1. CDR1 is SQVTM, CDR2 ANQGSEA, per germline. The V gene end was trimmed by 7 bases and the J gene end by 6 bases; junction bases not matched to a gene: 12. The CDR3 covers 14 residues.

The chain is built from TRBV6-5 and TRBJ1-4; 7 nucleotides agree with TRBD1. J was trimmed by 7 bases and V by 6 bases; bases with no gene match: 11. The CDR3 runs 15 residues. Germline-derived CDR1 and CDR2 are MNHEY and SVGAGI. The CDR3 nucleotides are TGTGCCAGCAGCCGTAACAGGGGCACCGGTGAAAAACTGTTTTTT. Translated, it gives CASSRNRGTGEKLFF.

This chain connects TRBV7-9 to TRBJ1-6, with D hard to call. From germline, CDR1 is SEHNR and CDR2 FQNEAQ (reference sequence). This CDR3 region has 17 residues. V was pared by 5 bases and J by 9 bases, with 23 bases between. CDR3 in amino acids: CASSPGLGNSAVSPLHF. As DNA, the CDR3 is TGTGCCAGCAGCCCGGGATTGGGCAATTCAGCGGTTTCACCCCTCCACTTT. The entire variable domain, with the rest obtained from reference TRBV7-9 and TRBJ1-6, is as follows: DTGVSQNPRHKITKRGQNVTFRCDPISEHNRLYWYRQTLGQGPEFLTYFQNEAQLEKSRLLSDRFSAERPKGSFSTLEIQRTEQGDSAMYLCASSPGLGNSAVSPLHFGNGTRLTVT.

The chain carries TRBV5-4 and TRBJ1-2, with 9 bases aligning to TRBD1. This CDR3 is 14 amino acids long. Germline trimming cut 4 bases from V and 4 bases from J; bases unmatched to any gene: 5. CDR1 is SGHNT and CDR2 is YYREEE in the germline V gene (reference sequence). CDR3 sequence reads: CASSPGQGLYGYTF. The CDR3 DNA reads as TGTGCCAGCAGCCCCGGACAGGGGCTCTATGGCTACACCTTC.

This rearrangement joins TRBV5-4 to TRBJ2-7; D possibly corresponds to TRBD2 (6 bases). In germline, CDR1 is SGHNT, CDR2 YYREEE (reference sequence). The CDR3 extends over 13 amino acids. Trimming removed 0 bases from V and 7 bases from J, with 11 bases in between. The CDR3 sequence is CASSLARAGEQYF. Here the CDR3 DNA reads TGTGCCAGCAGCTTGGCCCGGGCGGGGGAGCAGTACTTC. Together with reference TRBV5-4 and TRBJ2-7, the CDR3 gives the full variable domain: ETGVTQSPTHLIKTRGQQVTLRCSSQSGHNTVSWYQQALGQGPQFIFQYYREEENGRGNFPPRFSGLQFPNYSSELNVNALELDDSALYLCASSLARAGEQYFGPGTRLTVT.

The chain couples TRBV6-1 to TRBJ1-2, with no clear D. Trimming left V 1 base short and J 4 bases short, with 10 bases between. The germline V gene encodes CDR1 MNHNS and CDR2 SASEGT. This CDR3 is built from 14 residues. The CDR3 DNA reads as TGTGCCAGCAGTGAAGTTGTGGGGAGCTATGGCTACACCTTC. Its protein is CASSEVVGSYGYTF.

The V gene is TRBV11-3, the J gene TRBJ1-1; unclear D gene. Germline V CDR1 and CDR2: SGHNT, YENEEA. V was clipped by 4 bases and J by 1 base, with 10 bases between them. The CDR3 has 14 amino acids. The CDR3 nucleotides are TGTGCCAGCAGCTCCGGGAACACGAACACTGAAGCTTTCTTT. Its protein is CASSSGNTNTEAFF.

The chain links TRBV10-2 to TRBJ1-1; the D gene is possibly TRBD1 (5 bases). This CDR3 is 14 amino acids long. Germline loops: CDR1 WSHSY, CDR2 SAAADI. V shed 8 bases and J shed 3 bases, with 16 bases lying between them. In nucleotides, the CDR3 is TGCGCCAGCCGGGACCCTTGGGTGGACACTGAAGCTTTCTTT. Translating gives CASRDPWVDTEAFF.

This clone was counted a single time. CDR3 in DNA: TGTGCCAGCAGCCGGGACAGGGCCGACGAGCAGTACTTC. This codes for CASSRDRADEQYF. The genes are TRBV5-6 and TRBJ2-7, with 9 bases matching TRBD1. The CDR3 is 13 amino acids. V gave up 4 bases and J gave up 5 bases; unmatched junction bases: 4. CDR1 SGHDT and CDR2 YYEEEE come from the germline V gene.

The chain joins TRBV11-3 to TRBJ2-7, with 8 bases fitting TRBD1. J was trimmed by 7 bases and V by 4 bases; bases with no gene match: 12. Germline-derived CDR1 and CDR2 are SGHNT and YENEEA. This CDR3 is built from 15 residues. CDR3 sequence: CASSSLSGTGGEQYF. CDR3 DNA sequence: TGTGCCAGCAGCTCCCTATCCGGGACAGGAGGTGAGCAGTACTTC.

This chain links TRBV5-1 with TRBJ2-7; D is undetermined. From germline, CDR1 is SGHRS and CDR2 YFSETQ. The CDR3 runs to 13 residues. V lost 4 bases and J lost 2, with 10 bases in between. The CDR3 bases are TGCGCCAGCAGCCAACAGCCTACCTACGAGCAGTACTTC. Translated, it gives CASSQQPTYEQYF.

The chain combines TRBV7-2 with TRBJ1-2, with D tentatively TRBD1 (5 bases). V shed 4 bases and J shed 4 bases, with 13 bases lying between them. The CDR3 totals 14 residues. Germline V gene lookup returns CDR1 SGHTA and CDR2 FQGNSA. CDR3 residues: CASSSPAGAYGYTF. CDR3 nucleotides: TGTGCCAGCAGCTCTCCTGCCGGGGCCTATGGCTACACCTTC.

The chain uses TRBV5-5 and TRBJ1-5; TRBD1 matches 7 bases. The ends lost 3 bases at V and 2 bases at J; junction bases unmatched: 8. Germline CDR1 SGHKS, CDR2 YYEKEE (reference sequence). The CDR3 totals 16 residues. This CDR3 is CASSSRTGGGNQPQHF. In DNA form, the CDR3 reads TGTGCCAGCAGCTCCCGGACAGGAGGAGGCAATCAGCCCCAGCATTTT.

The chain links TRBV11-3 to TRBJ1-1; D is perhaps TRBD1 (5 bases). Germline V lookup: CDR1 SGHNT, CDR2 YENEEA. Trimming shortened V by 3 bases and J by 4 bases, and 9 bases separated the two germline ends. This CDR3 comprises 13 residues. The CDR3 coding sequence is TGTGCCAGCAGCTTCGCGAGGGGCACTGAAGCTTTCTTT. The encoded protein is CASSFARGTEAFF.

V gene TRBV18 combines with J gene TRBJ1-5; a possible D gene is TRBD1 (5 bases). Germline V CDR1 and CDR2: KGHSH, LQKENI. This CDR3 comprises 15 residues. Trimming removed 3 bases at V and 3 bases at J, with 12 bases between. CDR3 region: CASSPTVGPNQPQHF. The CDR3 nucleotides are TGTGCCAGCTCACCGACGGTGGGGCCCAATCAGCCCCAGCATTTT.

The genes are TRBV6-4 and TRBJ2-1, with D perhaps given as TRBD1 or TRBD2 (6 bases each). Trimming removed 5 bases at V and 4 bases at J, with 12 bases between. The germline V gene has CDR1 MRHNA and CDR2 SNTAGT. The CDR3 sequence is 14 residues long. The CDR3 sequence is CASSSGAVYNEQFF. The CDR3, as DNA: TGTGCCAGCAGTTCGGGGGCCGTTTACAATGAGCAGTTCTTC.

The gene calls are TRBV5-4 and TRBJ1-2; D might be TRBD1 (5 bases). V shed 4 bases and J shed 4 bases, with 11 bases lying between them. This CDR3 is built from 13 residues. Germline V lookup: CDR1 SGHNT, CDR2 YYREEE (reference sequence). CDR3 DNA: TGTGCCAGCAGCGCGGGGACCACCTATGGCTACACCTTC. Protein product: CASSAGTTYGYTF.

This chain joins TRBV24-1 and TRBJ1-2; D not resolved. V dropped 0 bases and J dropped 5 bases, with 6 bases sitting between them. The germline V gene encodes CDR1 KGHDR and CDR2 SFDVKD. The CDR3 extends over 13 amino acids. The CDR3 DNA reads TGTGCCACCAGTGATTTGCCTGGATATGGCTACACCTTC. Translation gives CATSDLPGYGYTF.

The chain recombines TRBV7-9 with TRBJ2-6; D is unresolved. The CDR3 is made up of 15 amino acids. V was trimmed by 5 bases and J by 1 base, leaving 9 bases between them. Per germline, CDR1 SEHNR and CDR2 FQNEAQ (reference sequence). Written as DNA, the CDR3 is TGTGCCAGCAGCACTCGGAATTCTGGGGCCAACGTCCTGACTTTC. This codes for CASSTRNSGANVLTF.

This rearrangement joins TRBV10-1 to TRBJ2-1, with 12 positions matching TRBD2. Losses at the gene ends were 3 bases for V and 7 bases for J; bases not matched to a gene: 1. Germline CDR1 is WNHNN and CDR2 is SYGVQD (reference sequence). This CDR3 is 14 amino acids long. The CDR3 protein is CASSDTSGGNEQFF. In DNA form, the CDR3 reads TGCGCCAGCAGTGATACTAGCGGGGGGAATGAGCAGTTCTTC.

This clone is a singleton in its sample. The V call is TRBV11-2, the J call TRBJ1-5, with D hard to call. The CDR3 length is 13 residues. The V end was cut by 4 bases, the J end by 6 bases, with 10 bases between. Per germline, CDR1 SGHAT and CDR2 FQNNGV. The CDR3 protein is CASSSGRGQPQHF. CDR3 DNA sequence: TGTGCCAGCAGCTCCGGGCGGGGTCAGCCCCAGCATTTT. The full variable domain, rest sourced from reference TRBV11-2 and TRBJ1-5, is EAGVAQSPRYKIIEKRQSVAFWCNPISGHATLYWYQQILGQGPKLLIQFQNNGVVDDSQLPKDRFSAERLKGVDSTLKIQPAKLEDSAVYLCASSSGRGQPQHFGDGTRLSIL.

The CDR3 loop is CASSLNPPGPGDGGYTF. For the CDR3, the DNA is TGTGCCAGCAGCTTAAACCCGCCGGGCCCGGGAGACGGGGGCTACACCTTC. The chain combines TRBV7-2 with TRBJ1-2, with unresolved D. The CDR3 is 17 residues long. With 2 bases removed from V and 8 bases from J, the gap between germline ends came to 24 bases. CDR1 and CDR2 (germline): SGHTA, FQGNSA.

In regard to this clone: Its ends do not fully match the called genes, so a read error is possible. CDR3 in DNA: TGTGCTAGCAGCTCGGCCTTGGGTACGAATGAAAAACTGTTTTTT. Translating gives CASSSALGTNEKLFF. The chain recombines TRBV7-7 with TRBJ1-4, with D uncertain. This CDR3 has 15 amino acids. Germline V gives CDR1 SSHAT, CDR2 FNYEAQ (reference sequence). Full variable domain (outside the CDR3, taken from reference TRBV7-7 and TRBJ1-4): GAGVSQSPRYKVTKRGQDVTLRCDPISSHATLYWYQQALGQGPEFLTYFNYEAQPDKSGLPSDRFSAERPEGSISTLTIQRTEQRDSAMYRCASSSALGTNEKLFFGSGTQLSVL.

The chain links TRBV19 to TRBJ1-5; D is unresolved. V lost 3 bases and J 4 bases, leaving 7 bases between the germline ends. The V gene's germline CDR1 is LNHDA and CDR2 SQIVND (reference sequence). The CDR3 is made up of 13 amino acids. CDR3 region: CASSIRTNQPQHF. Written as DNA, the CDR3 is TGTGCCAGTAGTATTAGAACGAATCAGCCCCAGCATTTT.